The rows below give T cell receptor beta chains drawn from one sample of a study of T-cell memory formation after mild COVID-19. MiXCR was run by TCRdb on the 5' RACE reads, yielding one entry per CDR3 protein. The data hold about 540,000 distinct CDR3 sequences, with just over 20% observed a single time. Sample: PBMCs or a T cell subset sorted from them (not recorded which). The receptors come from an adult woman who had mild COVID-19 (a few samples of this study predate the infection). Cell type and time point are not known. CDR3s include the opening cysteine and the closing phenylalanine or tryptophan. The D gene is left open where the match is weak. Clone sizes are given selectively: once, few, many, or a class where the clone is expanded.

clone_size d_call j_call v_call cdr3_aa cdr3_nt
many - TRBJ2-1 TRBV7-2 CASSLRGSSYNEQFF TGTGCCAGCAGCCTACGGGGAAGCTCCTACAATGAGCAGTTCTTC
- - TRBJ2-2 TRBV25-1 CASSDDLWELFF TGTGCCAGCAGTGACGACCTTTGGGAGCTGTTTTTT
few - TRBJ2-1 TRBV28 CASSLRRVLTHEQFF TGTGCCAGCAGTTTACGGCGGGTTCTGACCCATGAGCAGTTCTTC
- TRBD1 TRBJ2-3 TRBV11-2 CASSLGTGVPLSTDTQYF TGTGCCAGCAGCTTAGGGACAGGAGTGCCCCTTAGCACAGATACGCAGTATTTT
- - TRBJ1-5 TRBV7-2 CASSRPTQDTQHF TGTGCCAGCAGTCGGCCGACCCAGGATACGCAGCATTTT
few TRBD1 TRBJ2-1 TRBV20-1 CSARTGSYNEQFF TGCAGTGCTCGGACAGGGTCCTACAATGAGCAGTTCTTC
few TRBD2 TRBJ2-3 TRBV5-4 CASSFGTSDTDTQYF TGTGCCAGCAGCTTCGGGACTAGCGACACAGATACGCAGTATTTT
many TRBD1 TRBJ2-7 TRBV7-9 CASSPGGTGGGYEQYF TGTGCCAGCAGCCCAGGGGGGACAGGGGGCGGTTACGAGCAGTACTTC
- - TRBJ1-3 TRBV29-1 CSFGGLGNTIYF TGCAGCTTTGGGGGGCTAGGAAACACCATATATTTT
few - TRBJ2-7 TRBV6-2/TRBV6-3 CASSRPEGASYEQYF TGTGCCAGCAGCCGCCCGGAGGGGGCCTCCTACGAGCAGTACTTC
few TRBD1 TRBJ2-2 TRBV27 CASSSRTGGDGELFF TGTGCCAGCAGTTCAAGGACAGGGGGGGACGGGGAGCTGTTTTTT
- - TRBJ1-2 TRBV11-1 CASSFMGNGYTF TGTGCCAGCAGCTTTATGGGGAACGGCTACACCTTC
few - TRBJ2-7 TRBV7-9 CASSLAGASSYEQYF TGTGCCAGCAGCTTAGCTGGGGCTAGCTCCTACGAGCAGTACTTC
- - TRBJ1-6 TRBV6-2/TRBV6-3 CASGLRQRPHSPLHF TGTGCCAGCGGCCTTCGACAGAGGCCGCACTCACCCCTCCACTTT
few - TRBJ2-4 TRBV18 CASSPFQRDTRNIQYF TGTGCCAGCTCACCGTTTCAGAGGGACACTAGAAACATTCAGTACTTC
- TRBD1 TRBJ1-2 TRBV12-3/TRBV12-4 CASSTTQGAMNYGYTF TGTGCCAGCAGCACGACACAGGGGGCGATGAACTATGGCTACACCTTC
few TRBD1 TRBJ1-1 TRBV12-3/TRBV12-4 CASSMTGGSTEAFF TGTGCCAGCAGTATGACAGGGGGGAGCACTGAAGCTTTCTTT
few TRBD1 TRBJ1-1 TRBV5-4 CASSRIDRENTEAFF TGTGCCAGCAGCCGAATTGACAGGGAGAACACTGAAGCTTTCTTT
- - TRBJ2-5 TRBV30 CAWKGGGETQYF TGTGCCTGGAAGGGGGGTGGGGAGACCCAGTACTTC
many - TRBJ2-6 TRBV5-1 CASSTGRSSGANVLTF TGCGCCAGCAGCACTGGACGGAGCTCTGGGGCCAACGTCCTGACTTTC
- - TRBJ2-5 TRBV7-2 CASSLHETQYF TGTGCCAGCAGCTTACACGAGACCCAGTACTTC
- TRBD1 TRBJ1-1 TRBV29-1 CSVVTGGKTEAFF TGCAGCGTTGTGACAGGGGGCAAGACTGAAGCTTTCTTT
- TRBD2 TRBJ2-1 TRBV7-8 CASSPAAGGRDNEQFF TGTGCCAGCAGCCCCGCCGCGGGAGGACGGGACAATGAGCAGTTCTTC
- - TRBJ1-5 TRBV19 CASSPRDQPQHF TGTGCCAGTAGTCCGAGAGATCAGCCCCAGCATTTT
- TRBD2 TRBJ2-3 TRBV2 CASSELSGTSTDTQYF TGTGCCAGCAGTGAACTTAGCGGGACAAGCACAGATACGCAGTATTTT
- - TRBJ2-2 TRBV6-6 CASTAGNGGNTGDLFF TGTGCCAGCACCGCCGGGAATGGGGGCAACACCGGGGATCTGTTTTTT
- - TRBJ2-3 TRBV20-1 CSALTNRLGHTDTQYF TGCAGTGCTCTCACAAATAGACTAGGGCACACAGATACGCAGTATTTT
few - TRBJ1-6 TRBV20-1 CSARKESRGDSYNSPLHF TGCAGTGCTAGAAAAGAGAGCCGGGGGGACTCCTATAATTCACCCCTCCACTTT
- - TRBJ2-1 TRBV5-1 CASSFVDFEQFF TGCGCCAGCAGCTTTGTCGACTTTGAGCAGTTCTTC
few - TRBJ1-1 TRBV12-3/TRBV12-4 CASSPFLGTEAFF TGTGCCAGCAGCCCCTTTTTGGGGACTGAAGCTTTCTTT
- TRBD2 TRBJ2-7 TRBV4-2 CASRELAGVHEQYF TGTGCCAGCAGAGAACTAGCGGGAGTTCACGAGCAGTACTTC
- - TRBJ1-1 TRBV29-1 CSGTVMNTEAFF TGCAGCGGGACCGTGATGAACACTGAAGCTTTCTTT
few - TRBJ1-5 TRBV4-1 CASSQEQREILQPQHF TGCGCCAGCAGCCAAGAGCAGAGGGAGATCTTGCAGCCCCAGCATTTT
few - TRBJ1-2 TRBV20-1 CSAPGLLGYTF TGCAGTGCACCGGGCCTCCTGGGCTACACCTTC
few - TRBJ2-7 TRBV7-9 CASSPRTSYEQYF TGTGCCAGCAGTCCGCGTACGTCCTACGAGCAGTACTTC
- - TRBJ2-7 TRBV13 CASSRQVGYEQYF TGTGCCAGCAGTAGACAAGTTGGGTACGAGCAGTACTTC
few - TRBJ2-2 TRBV4-3 CASSQGGRGNTGELFF TGCGCCAGCAGCCAAGGGGGCAGGGGGAACACCGGGGAGCTGTTTTTT
- - TRBJ2-3 TRBV7-2 CASSLDRGRRTPGTDTQYF TGTGCCAGCAGCTTAGATCGCGGTCGCCGTACCCCCGGCACAGATACGCAGTATTTT
- - TRBJ1-5 TRBV12-3/TRBV12-4 CASSFYGDRDQPQHF TGTGCCAGCAGTTTCTACGGGGACCGAGATCAGCCCCAGCATTTT
- - TRBJ2-2 TRBV11-2 CATPQKGRGAGELFF TGTGCCACCCCACAGAAAGGTCGTGGGGCCGGGGAGCTGTTTTTT
few TRBD1 TRBJ2-2 TRBV20-1 CSAEDRGYGGELFF TGCAGTGCTGAGGACAGGGGGTATGGCGGGGAGCTGTTTTTT